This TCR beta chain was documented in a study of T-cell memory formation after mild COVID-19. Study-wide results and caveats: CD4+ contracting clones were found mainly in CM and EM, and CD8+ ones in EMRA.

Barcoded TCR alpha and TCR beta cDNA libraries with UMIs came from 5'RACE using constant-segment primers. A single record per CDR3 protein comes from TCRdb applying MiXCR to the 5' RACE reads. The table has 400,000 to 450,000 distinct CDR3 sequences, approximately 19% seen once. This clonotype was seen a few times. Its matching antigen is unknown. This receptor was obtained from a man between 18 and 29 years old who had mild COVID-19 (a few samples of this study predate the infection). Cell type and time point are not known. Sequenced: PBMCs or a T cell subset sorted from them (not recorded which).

CDR3: CASSFGTAEAFF. The CDR3 DNA reads as TGTGCCAGCAGCTTCGGGACGGCTGAAGCTTTCTTT. This sequence joins TRBV7-9 and TRBJ1-1, with D perhaps TRBD1 (5 bases). V lost 3 bases and J lost 6, with 8 bases in between. The germline V gene encodes CDR1 SEHNR and CDR2 FQNEAQ (reference sequence). The CDR3 covers 12 residues.